This is a list of T cell receptor beta chains from one sample in a study of OX40 agonist ivuxolimab in advanced cancers. Measured with immunoSEQ multiplex PCR; TCRdb has only the in-frame clones, and not every one. Here the sample spans fewer than 130,000 clones, more than 70% being singletons. The sample in question was CD4+ or CD8+ T cells sorted from blood, obtained in a trial of the OX40 agonist ivuxolimab. These receptors were taken from an adult with an advanced solid tumor such as melanoma, head and neck, liver or kidney cancer. Both conserved end residues are part of each CDR3. D genes are given only for firm matches. Clone sizes are given selectively: once, few, many, or a class where the clone is expanded.

j_gene: TRBJ2-3
v_gene: TRBV29-1
len: 13
abundance: once
d_gene: .
CDR3nt: TGCAGCGTTGCCCTAGAATACACAGATACGCAGTATTTT
CDR3aa: CSVALEYTDTQYF

j_gene: TRBJ1-1
v_gene: TRBV5-1
len: 14
abundance: .
d_gene: .
CDR3nt: TGCGCCAGCAGCAGGGGCAGGGTGAACACTGAAGCTTTCTTT
CDR3aa: CASSRGRVNTEAFF

j_gene: TRBJ2-7
v_gene: TRBV25-1
len: 13
abundance: .
d_gene: TRBD1
CDR3nt: TGTGCCAGCAGTGGGGACAGCACCTACGAGCAGTACTTC
CDR3aa: CASSGDSTYEQYF

j_gene: TRBJ1-1
v_gene: TRBV7-3
len: 14
abundance: .
d_gene: .
CDR3nt: TGTGCCAGCAGCTTCAGCAGGGGAAGCGCTGAAGCTTTCTTT
CDR3aa: CASSFSRGSAEAFF

j_gene: TRBJ2-1
v_gene: TRBV5-1
len: 17
abundance: .
d_gene: TRBD2
CDR3nt: TGCGCCAGCAGCTCGCCCCCGGGACTAGCCCCGGGTGGCGAGCAGTTCTTC
CDR3aa: CASSSPPGLAPGGEQFF

j_gene: TRBJ1-1
v_gene: TRBV30
len: 14
abundance: .
d_gene: .
CDR3nt: TGTGCCTGGAGTGTCACCGGGTTGTACACTGAAGCTTTCTTT
CDR3aa: CAWSVTGLYTEAFF

j_gene: TRBJ2-1
v_gene: TRBV2
len: 13
abundance: .
d_gene: TRBD1
CDR3nt: TGTGCCAGCACGGGACAGGGGGCGGAAGAGCAGTTCTTC
CDR3aa: CASTGQGAEEQFF

j_gene: TRBJ2-5
v_gene: TRBV7-3
len: 16
abundance: .
d_gene: TRBD1
CDR3nt: TGTGCCAGCAGCCCGCGCCCCGGGACAGCCCAAGAGACCCAGTACTTC
CDR3aa: CASSPRPGTAQETQYF

j_gene: TRBJ1-2
v_gene: TRBV6-5
len: 12
abundance: once
d_gene: .
CDR3nt: TGTGCCAGCAGGGCGGAAGATTATGGCTACACCTTC
CDR3aa: CASRAEDYGYTF

j_gene: TRBJ2-6
v_gene: TRBV18
len: 20
abundance: .
d_gene: .
CDR3nt: TGTGCCAGCTCACCGCGGACAGCAAAGGTATCTTACTCTGGGGCCAACGTCCTGACTTTC
CDR3aa: CASSPRTAKVSYSGANVLTF

j_gene: TRBJ2-1
v_gene: TRBV2
len: 13
abundance: .
d_gene: .
CDR3nt: TGTGCCAGCAGTGAAAGTACTTATAGTGAGCAGTTCTTC
CDR3aa: CASSESTYSEQFF

j_gene: TRBJ2-7
v_gene: TRBV7-8
len: 15
abundance: few
d_gene: TRBD2
CDR3nt: TGTGCCAGCAGAGTGACTAGCGGGAACTCCTACGAGCAGTACTTC
CDR3aa: CASRVTSGNSYEQYF

j_gene: TRBJ2-5
v_gene: TRBV7-2
len: 13
abundance: .
d_gene: .
CDR3nt: TGTGCCAGCAGCTTAGCGCGACGAGAGACCCAGTACTTC
CDR3aa: CASSLARRETQYF

j_gene: TRBJ1-3
v_gene: TRBV7-6
len: 16
abundance: .
d_gene: .
CDR3nt: TGTGCCAGCAGCTTAGCCGTTGGGGGGACTGGAAACACCATATATTTT
CDR3aa: CASSLAVGGTGNTIYF

j_gene: TRBJ2-7
v_gene: TRBV6-6
len: 16
abundance: .
d_gene: TRBD1
CDR3nt: TGTGCCAGCAGACGAGGGACAGAAGCAGCATCCTACGAGCAGTACTTC
CDR3aa: CASRRGTEAASYEQYF

j_gene: TRBJ1-1
v_gene: TRBV5-1
len: 17
abundance: .
d_gene: TRBD1
CDR3nt: TGCGCCAGCAGCTTGTCCGGACAGGGGTGGGCGAACACTGAAGCTTTCTTT
CDR3aa: CASSLSGQGWANTEAFF

j_gene: TRBJ2-7
v_gene: TRBV28
len: 13
abundance: .
d_gene: TRBD2
CDR3nt: TGTGCCAGCAGTCCTAGCGGCCCCTACGAGCAGTACTTC
CDR3aa: CASSPSGPYEQYF

j_gene: TRBJ2-5
v_gene: TRBV5-8
len: 14
abundance: .
d_gene: .
CDR3nt: TGTGCCAGCAGCTTGGCCCCCCTGTTGGAGACCCAGTACTTC
CDR3aa: CASSLAPLLETQYF

j_gene: TRBJ2-1
v_gene: TRBV19
len: 15
abundance: .
d_gene: .
CDR3nt: TGTGCCAGTAGTATTTTGGGGCAGGGGTACAATGAGCAGTTCTTC
CDR3aa: CASSILGQGYNEQFF

j_gene: TRBJ2-3
v_gene: TRBV30
len: 14
abundance: .
d_gene: .
CDR3nt: TGTGCCTGGAGTGTAGGGACTGGGGCAGATACGCAGTATTTT
CDR3aa: CAWSVGTGADTQYF